This entry concerns a single T cell receptor beta chain. Produced via immunoSEQ multiplex PCR; TCRdb's table is partial and in-frame only. This sample has around 18,000 clones, with about 69% found just once. These data originate in a study of sequential checkpoint blockade in melanoma. Treatment reported: randomized to nivolumab then ipilimumab (arm A) or the reverse (arm B). None of the patients previously received DNA-damaging chemotherapy. PBMC sorting kept live CD3+CD8+ cells without CD19 or CD56. There are 10 residues in the CDR3. Germline lookup yields CDR1 SNHLY and CDR2 FYNNEI. The chain links TRBV2 to TRBJ2-5, with D unclear. The J call may be incorrect, as the DNA end agrees better with TRBJ2-7. The material sequenced was CD8+ T cells sorted from blood (inferred from file names), taken from a patient given nivolumab and ipilimumab in sequence. This clonotype originated in a human donor with melanoma. CDR3 loop: CASLRYEQYF. In DNA form, the CDR3 reads TGTGCCAGCCTCAGGTACGAGCAGTACTTC.